A single sample gave rise to the 3 T cell receptor beta chains below, sequenced in a study of blood T cell repertoires in COVID-19. Produced via immunoSEQ multiplex PCR; TCRdb's table is partial and in-frame only. The data show around 300,000 clones, over 70% seen once. Sequenced sample: PBMCs or T cells enriched from blood (not recorded which). These receptors were obtained from a man aged 25-45 years who had recovered from COVID-19.

This sequence joins TRBV4-2 and TRBJ1-4, with 10 bases identical to TRBD1. Germline assignment: CDR1 LGHNA and CDR2 YNFKEQ. This CDR3 region has 15 residues. V was pared by 0 bases and J by 7 bases, with 2 bases of the junction left unmatched. The CDR3 sequence: CASSQEGDRGEKLFF. The CDR3, as DNA: TGTGCCAGCAGCCAAGAGGGGGACAGGGGTGAAAAACTGTTTTTT.

The J gene is TRBJ2-1, the V gene TRBV20-1, with a tentative D call TRBD1 (5 bases). CDR1 is DFQATT and CDR2 is SNEGSKA in the germline V gene (reference sequence). The CDR3 sequence is 11 residues long. The V and J ends lost 5 bases and 8 bases respectively, with 10 bases between them. The CDR3 protein is CSAPMGHEQFF. The CDR3 DNA is TGCAGTGCTCCTATGGGGCATGAGCAGTTCTTC.

The rearrangement links TRBV7-6 to TRBJ1-1; 10 bases fit TRBD1. Germline CDR1 SGHVS, CDR2 FNYEAQ. CDR3 length: 18 amino acids. V dropped 5 bases and J dropped 3; count of bases not matched to a gene: 15. In DNA form, the CDR3 reads TGTGCCAGCAGCATGGGAGTCCGGGACAGGGGAGGAGACACTGAAGCTTTCTTT. This codes for CASSMGVRDRGGDTEAFF.